This TCR beta chain was identified in a study of shared clonotypes between healthy human individuals. Across the whole study: Three CD4 naive, three CD4 memory, two CD8 naive and one CD8 memory plate were used per donor. Notes on the study in general: Naive subsets generally had larger estimated richness than memory subsets.

A CD45RA-negative memory subset and a CD45RA+ naive subset were separated from the CD4+ cells. CDR1 is SGHTA and CDR2 is FQGNSA in the germline V gene. Unmatched junction bases numbered 3, after V lost 0 bases and J lost 2 bases. There are 15 residues in the CDR3. The table came from immunoSEQ multiplex PCR; TCRdb's copy has only in-frame clones and leaves some out. Among over 2 million clones, 95% were seen once, and the ten largest hold 0.13%. A note on this clone: Its antigen is undetermined.

The sequenced sample was naive CD4+ T cells sorted from blood. As for subset: CD45RA+ positively selected. The chain has TRBV7-2 and TRBJ2-7; 8 positions match TRBD2. This clonotype was obtained from a young man in good health. In nucleotides, the CDR3 is TGTGCCAGCAGCTTAGCGGGCGGGAGGACCTACGAGCAGTACTTC. It translates to CASSLAGGRTYEQYF.